These 12 T cell receptor beta chains came from one sample sequenced in a study of blood T cell repertoires in COVID-19. Sequencing used immunoSEQ multiplex PCR; TCRdb keeps in-frame clones, though not all of them. The sample holds approximately 210,000 clones, about 80% seen once. The sequencing sample was made of PBMCs or T cells enriched from blood (not recorded which). All receptors derive from a man aged 35 to 55 who had recovered from COVID-19.

The chain uses TRBV20-1 and TRBJ2-3; 8 bases map to TRBD2. V lost 3 bases to trimming and J lost 1 base; unmatched junction nucleotides: 3. This CDR3 region has 14 residues. CDR1 and CDR2 from the germline V gene are DFQATT and SNEGSKA (reference sequence). CDR3 DNA: TGCAGTGCTAGTAGGCGGGGGGGCACAGATACGCAGTATTTT. This gives the protein CSASRRGGTDTQYF.

The rearrangement links TRBV19 to TRBJ1-2; the D is unclear. The germline CDR1 and CDR2 sequences are LNHDA and SQIVND (reference sequence). The ends were cut back, 7 bases at V and 1 base at J, with 22 bases in the middle. The CDR3 is made up of 17 amino acids. In DNA form, the CDR3 reads TGTGCCAGTACCCTCGGAGGAGGCAAGCTCCTTAACTATGGCTACACCTTC. It specifies CASTLGGGKLLNYGYTF. The whole variable domain, filled in from reference TRBV19 and TRBJ1-2, reads DGGITQSPKYLFRKEGQNVTLSCEQNLNHDAMYWYRQDPGQGLRLIYYSQIVNDFQKGDIAEGYSVSREKKESFPLTVTSAQKNPTAFYLCASTLGGGKLLNYGYTFGSGTRLTVV.

V is TRBV28 and J is TRBJ1-2; no clear D. Germline CDR1 and CDR2: MDHEN and SYDVKM. Trimming removed 6 bases at V and 6 bases at J, with 11 bases between. The CDR3 runs to 12 residues. The CDR3 region has the DNA TGTGCCAGCAGGATATTTCGGGATGGCTACACCTTC. Translation gives CASRIFRDGYTF.

CDR3 sequence (DNA): TGTGCCAGCAGCTTACACAGGGGACCGGTCCAGCCCCAGCATTTT. Translated: CASSLHRGPVQPQHF. This sequence joins TRBV7-8 and TRBJ1-5; 7 positions match TRBD1. With 2 bases clipped from V and 7 bases from J, the junction kept 8 bases outside the gene matches. CDR3 length: 15 residues. Germline CDR1 and CDR2: SGHVS and FQNEAQ.

The chain recombines TRBV4-1 with TRBJ2-5; TRBD2 agrees at 7 bases. The CDR3 extends over 15 amino acids. Looked up from germline, CDR1 is MGHRA and CDR2 is YSYEKL. After removal of 5 bases from V and 3 bases from J, the junction contained 9 bases not matched to a gene. CDR3 in DNA: TGCGCCAGCAGCACTACCGGGACTAACAAAGAGACCCAGTACTTC. It is translated as CASSTTGTNKETQYF.

The V gene is TRBV2, the J gene TRBJ1-1; TRBD1 matches at 9 bases. CDR1 and CDR2 (germline): SNHLY, FYNNEI. The CDR3 is made up of 14 amino acids. J lost 8 bases, V lost 4 bases, and 8 bases had no gene match. CDR3 DNA: TGTGCCAGCAGTGGACAGGGGGTGCTTAAAGAAGCTTTCTTT. Amino acids: CASSGQGVLKEAFF. The full variable domain, rest sourced from reference TRBV2 and TRBJ1-1, is EPEVTQTPSHQVTQMGQEVILRCVPISNHLYFYWYRQILGQKVEFLVSFYNNEISEKSEIFDDQFSVERPDGSNFTLKIRSTKLEDSAMYFCASSGQGVLKEAFFGQGTRLTVV.

The chain couples TRBV5-1 to TRBJ1-1; the D is unclear. CDR1 and CDR2 from the germline V gene are SGHRS and YFSETQ. Trimming pared 1 base from V and 0 bases from J, leaving 10 bases between. CDR3 length: 15 amino acids. In DNA form, the CDR3 reads TGCGCCAGCAGCTTGACAGCTAAAATGAACACTGAAGCTTTCTTT. Encoded protein: CASSLTAKMNTEAFF.

This clone was observed a handful of times. The V call is TRBV2, the J call TRBJ1-5; D is uncertain. CDR1 and CDR2 from the germline V gene are SNHLY and FYNNEI. This CDR3 spans 10 amino acids. V dropped 6 bases and J dropped 5 bases, with 2 bases sitting between them. CDR3 nucleotides: TGTGCCAGCAGCGATCAGCCCCAGCATTTT. As protein: CASSDQPQHF.

The chain carries TRBV19 and TRBJ2-5; TRBD2 matches 9 bases. The V gene end was trimmed by 5 bases and the J gene end by 2 bases; junction bases not matched to a gene: 6. This CDR3 has 15 residues. Germline CDR1 and CDR2: LNHDA and SQIVND (reference sequence). The CDR3 sequence is CASSASGNVQETQYF. In DNA, the CDR3 is TGTGCCAGTAGTGCTAGCGGGAACGTGCAAGAGACCCAGTACTTC.

This chain connects TRBV5-4 to TRBJ2-3; D is perhaps TRBD2 (5 bases). The CDR3 sequence is 15 residues long. V was clipped by 0 bases and J by 6 bases, with 14 bases between them. Germline V gene lookup returns CDR1 SGHNT and CDR2 YYREEE (reference sequence). This CDR3 reads CASSLVEAGRDTQYF. For the CDR3, the DNA is TGTGCCAGCAGCTTGGTGGAGGCAGGTCGGGATACGCAGTATTTT.

This clone has only one observation. The rearrangement uses TRBV11-2 and TRBJ2-1, with D tentatively TRBD2 (5 bases). V was trimmed by 4 bases and J by 6 bases, leaving 13 bases between them. Germline CDR1 reads SGHAT; CDR2 reads FQNNGV. The CDR3 has 14 residues. The CDR3 sequence is CASSYTRSSNEQFF. The CDR3 DNA sequence: TGTGCCAGCAGCTATACTAGGAGTTCCAATGAGCAGTTCTTC. Together with reference TRBV11-2 and TRBJ2-1, the CDR3 gives the full variable domain: EAGVAQSPRYKIIEKRQSVAFWCNPISGHATLYWYQQILGQGPKLLIQFQNNGVVDDSQLPKDRFSAERLKGVDSTLKIQPAKLEDSAVYLCASSYTRSSNEQFFGPGTRLTVL.

V gene TRBV19 combines with J gene TRBJ1-4; 10 bases map to TRBD1. The CDR3 length is 15 residues. Germline trimming cut 6 bases from V and 8 bases from J; bases unmatched to any gene: 9. The germline CDR1 and CDR2 sequences are LNHDA and SQIVND (reference sequence). The CDR3 DNA reads TGTGCCAGTAGCGGGGTCGGGACAGGGGAAGAAAAACTGTTTTTT. It codes for CASSGVGTGEEKLFF. The whole variable domain, filled in from reference TRBV19 and TRBJ1-4, reads DGGITQSPKYLFRKEGQNVTLSCEQNLNHDAMYWYRQDPGQGLRLIYYSQIVNDFQKGDIAEGYSVSREKKESFPLTVTSAQKNPTAFYLCASSGVGTGEEKLFFGSGTQLSVL.